This TCR beta chain originates from a study of T-cell reconstitution after alpha-beta-depleted transplantation in children. Per the germline V gene, CDR1 is MNHEY and CDR2 is SVGAGI. The CDR3 is 14 amino acids. Trimming at V came to 4 bases and at J to 6 bases, leaving 3 bases not matched to a gene. It was with unique molecular identifiers that the TCRbeta library was prepared. TCRdb reprocessed the PCR reads via MiXCR and lists one record per CDR3 protein. There are 250,000 to 300,000 distinct CDR3 sequences in the sample; over 8% occur only once, and roughly a tenth lies in the top ten. The receptor comes from a human donor who donated a stem cell graft to a child with SCID. The J gene is TRBJ1-6, the V gene TRBV6-5; 7 bases agree with TRBD1. Source: PBMCs from the stem cell graft donor, taken from the stem cell graft. Here the CDR3 reads CASSSGQSNSPLHF. CDR3 sequence (DNA): TGTGCCAGCAGTTCGGGACAGAGTAATTCACCCCTCCACTTT.